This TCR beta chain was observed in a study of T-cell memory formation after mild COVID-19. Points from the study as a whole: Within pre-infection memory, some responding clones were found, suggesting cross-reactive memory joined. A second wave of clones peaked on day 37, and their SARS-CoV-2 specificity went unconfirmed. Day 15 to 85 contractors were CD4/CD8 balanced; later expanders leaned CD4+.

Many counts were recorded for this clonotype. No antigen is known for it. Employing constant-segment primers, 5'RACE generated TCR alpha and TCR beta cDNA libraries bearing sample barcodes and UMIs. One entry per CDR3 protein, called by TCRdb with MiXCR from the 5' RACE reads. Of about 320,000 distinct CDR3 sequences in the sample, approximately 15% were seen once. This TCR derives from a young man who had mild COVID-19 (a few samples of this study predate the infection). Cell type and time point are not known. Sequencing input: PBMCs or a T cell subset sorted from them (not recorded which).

CDR3 sequence (DNA): TGTGCCAGCTCCCCCGAACTGAATACGCAGTATTTT. Encoded protein: CASSPELNTQYF. This sequence joins TRBV2 and TRBJ2-3, with D uncertain. Germline loops: CDR1 SNHLY, CDR2 FYNNEI. CDR3 length: 12 amino acids. V lost 8 bases and J 7 bases, leaving 13 bases between the germline ends.